This T cell receptor beta chain was captured by sequencing in a study of T cell changes during pregnancy in multiple sclerosis. Some clones are missing from TCRdb's copy, which holds only in-frame ones; the method was immunoSEQ multiplex PCR. The sample consists of about 120,000 clones, approximately 93% of them appearing once. The CDR3 has 13 residues. J gave up 3 bases and V 7 bases, and 5 bases lay outside the gene matches. Germline lookup yields CDR1 SGDLS and CDR2 YYNGEE. The chain is built from TRBV9 and TRBJ2-3, with TRBD1 matching over 7 bases. Sample: peripheral blood, taken before pregnancy. This TCR was sampled from a female donor with multiple sclerosis, enrolled in a pregnancy study. CDR3 sequence (DNA): TGTGCCAGCGGGGACAGAGATACAGATACGCAGTATTTT. It translates to CASGDRDTDTQYF. The entire variable domain, with the rest obtained from reference TRBV9 and TRBJ2-3, is as follows: DSGVTQTPKHLITATGQRVTLRCSPRSGDLSVYWYQQSLDQGLQFLIQYYNGEERAKGNILERFSAQQFPDLHSELNLSSLELGDSALYFCASGDRDTDTQYFGPGTRLTVL.